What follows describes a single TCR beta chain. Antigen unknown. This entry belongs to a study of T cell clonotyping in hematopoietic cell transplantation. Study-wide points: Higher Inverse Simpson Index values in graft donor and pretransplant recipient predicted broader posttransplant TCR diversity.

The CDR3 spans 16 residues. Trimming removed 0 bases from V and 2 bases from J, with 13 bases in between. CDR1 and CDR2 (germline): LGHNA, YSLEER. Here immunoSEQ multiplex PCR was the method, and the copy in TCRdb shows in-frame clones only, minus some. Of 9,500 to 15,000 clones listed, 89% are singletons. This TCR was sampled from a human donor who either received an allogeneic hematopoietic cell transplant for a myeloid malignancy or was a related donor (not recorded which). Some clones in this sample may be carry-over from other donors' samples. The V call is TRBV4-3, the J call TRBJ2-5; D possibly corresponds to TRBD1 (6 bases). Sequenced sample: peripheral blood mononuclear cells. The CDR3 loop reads CASSQDWGQMQETQYF. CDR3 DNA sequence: TGCGCCAGCAGCCAAGATTGGGGGCAGATGCAAGAGACCCAGTACTTC.